Listed here are 9 T cell receptor beta chains from one sample, sequenced in a study of cytomegalovirus exposure and HLA in healthy donors. The PCR used 60 Vbeta and 13 Jbeta primers. Data came from immunoSEQ multiplex PCR; TCRdb stores just in-frame clones and leaves some out. This sample's table reports around 140,000 clones. Specimen: PBMCs. The receptors come from a woman aged 50 to 65 in good health and CMV-seronegative.

The chain carries TRBV13 and TRBJ2-3; D remains unclear. The CDR3 loop spans 13 amino acids. In germline, CDR1 is PRHDT, CDR2 FYEKMQ (reference sequence). V was clipped by 7 bases and J by 0 bases, with 8 bases between them. CDR3 residues: CASTIRSTDTQYF. The CDR3 DNA reads TGTGCCAGCACGATCCGGAGCACAGATACGCAGTATTTT.

The chain has TRBV7-2 and TRBJ2-3; 8 bases fit TRBD1. This CDR3 region has 16 residues. V trimming: 2 bases; J trimming: 2 bases; junction bases outside the gene matches: 6. Germline assignment: CDR1 SGHTA and CDR2 FQGNSA. Here the CDR3 DNA reads TGTGCCAGCAGCTTAAGGACAGGGTCTATCACAGATACGCAGTATTTT. Translated, it gives CASSLRTGSITDTQYF.

The chain is built from TRBV6-1 and TRBJ2-7; 10 bases line up with TRBD2. The CDR3 is 19 residues long. CDR1 and CDR2 (germline): MNHNS, SASEGT. Losses at the gene ends were 4 bases for V and 4 bases for J; bases not matched to a gene: 19. CDR3 residues: CASSGRQGPRTSGRYEQYF. In nucleotides, the CDR3 is TGTGCCAGCAGTGGACGACAGGGTCCCCGGACTAGCGGCCGTTACGAGCAGTACTTC.

The chain combines TRBV28 with TRBJ2-1, with D perhaps matching TRBD1 (6 bases). Trimming removed 3 bases at V and 0 bases at J, with 9 bases between. This CDR3 spans 15 amino acids. Germline V gene lookup returns CDR1 MDHEN and CDR2 SYDVKM. As DNA, the CDR3 is TGTGCCAGCAGTTTTCAGGGGTCCTCCTACAATGAGCAGTTCTTC. This gives the protein CASSFQGSSYNEQFF.

V usage is TRBV2 and J usage is TRBJ2-3, with 12 bases aligning to TRBD1. J lost 4 bases, V lost 5 bases, and 1 base had no gene match. CDR3 length equals 14 residues. Germline V CDR1 and CDR2: SNHLY, FYNNEI. The CDR3 bases are TGTGCCAGCAGTCGGGACAGGGGGCCAGATACGCAGTATTTT. Encoded protein: CASSRDRGPDTQYF.

The V and J genes are TRBV20-1 and TRBJ2-1; tentatively, D is TRBD1 (5 bases). The germline V gene encodes CDR1 DFQATT and CDR2 SNEGSKA (reference sequence). This CDR3 has 11 amino acids. V lost 6 bases and J 8 bases, leaving 11 bases between the germline ends. CDR3 DNA: TGCAGTGCACTCTTGGGGCATGAGCAGTTCTTC. Protein sequence: CSALLGHEQFF.

J is TRBJ2-5 and V is TRBV6-5; D not resolved. The J call is doubtful: the DNA matches TRBJ2-7 better. Germline-derived CDR1 and CDR2 are MNHEY and SVGAGI. This CDR3 is 12 amino acids long. CDR3 nucleotides: TGTGCCAGCAGTTCCCCCAACTACGAGCAGTACTTC. It codes for CASSSPNYEQYF.

Details on this clone: This same CDR3 is encoded by further DNA sequences in the sample. The chain recombines TRBV18 with TRBJ2-7; possible D gene TRBD1, 6 bases. CDR1 is KGHSH, CDR2 LQKENI, per germline. CDR3 length: 12 amino acids. V lost 2 bases and J lost 7, with 9 bases in between. The CDR3 region is CASSPGQGEQYF. The CDR3 DNA is TGTGCCAGCTCACCAGGCCAGGGGGAGCAGTACTTC.

J is TRBJ1-1 and V is TRBV4-3; D is perhaps TRBD1 (5 bases). V was cut by 3 bases and J by 6 bases, with 14 bases left in between. CDR1 and CDR2 (germline): LGHNA, YSLEER. This CDR3 spans 14 amino acids. The DNA for the CDR3 is TGCGCCAGCAGCCAGGAGGGACCGGGGGCTGAAGCTTTCTTT. Protein sequence: CASSQEGPGAEAFF.